A single sample is the source of the 9 T cell receptor beta chains below, sequenced in a study of T cell responses to AZD1222 COVID-19 vaccine. TCRdb keeps only in-frame clones here, not all; method: immunoSEQ multiplex PCR. Of 70,000 or so clones in the sample, roughly 80% were seen once. The sample in question was peripheral blood, obtained 28 days after the second AZD1222 dose. All receptors come from an adult who received the AZD1222 COVID-19 vaccine.

This clone was observed a single time. The V call is TRBV7-2, the J call TRBJ2-4; 8 nucleotides align to TRBD1. Germline CDR1 SGHTA, CDR2 FQGNSA. The V and J ends lost 5 bases and 7 bases, in that order; junction bases with no gene match: 7. The CDR3 runs to 14 residues. CDR3 in DNA: TGTGCCAGCAGCCCCCGACAGGGGAGGAACATTCAGTACTTC. Amino acids: CASSPRQGRNIQYF.

This chain connects TRBV2 to TRBJ2-7; D is unclear. The CDR3 spans 11 residues. V lost 4 bases and J 3 bases, leaving 4 bases between the germline ends. Germline V gene data show CDR1 as SNHLY and CDR2 as FYNNEI. CDR3 sequence (DNA): TGTGCCAGCAGTGGACACTACGAGCAGTACTTC. It is translated as CASSGHYEQYF.

The chain carries TRBV4-2 and TRBJ2-6; possibly TRBD2 for D (6 bases). This CDR3 region has 19 residues. Germline CDR1 and CDR2: LGHNA and YNFKEQ. The ends were cut back, 3 bases at V and 0 bases at J, with 18 bases in the middle. The CDR3 sequence is CASSQALAGTPSGANVLTF. Here the CDR3 DNA reads TGTGCCAGCAGCCAGGCCCTTGCGGGGACCCCCTCTGGGGCCAACGTCCTGACTTTC.

The J gene is TRBJ2-1, the V gene TRBV5-1; 9 bases align to TRBD1. From germline, CDR1 is SGHRS and CDR2 YFSETQ. The J segment lost 8 bases and the V segment lost 0 bases, leaving 6 bases of the junction unmatched. The CDR3 extends over 15 amino acids. The CDR3 reads CASSLEGQGHDEQFF. The CDR3 nucleotides are TGCGCCAGCAGCTTGGAGGGACAGGGTCACGATGAGCAGTTCTTC.

The chain recombines TRBV3-1 (or the pseudogene TRBV3-2) with TRBJ2-7; D is unclear. The ends were cut back, 5 bases at V and 6 bases at J, with 17 bases in the middle. Germline loops: CDR1 LGHDT, CDR2 YNNKEL (reference sequence). The CDR3 has 14 amino acids. The CDR3 is CASSYRVLKGEQYF. In DNA form, the CDR3 reads TGTGCCAGCAGCTACCGGGTCCTCAAGGGCGAGCAGTACTTC.

This clone was observed many times. CDR3 bases: TGTGCCAGCAGCGAGGGAATAGCGGGAGGAGGCGAGCAGTACTTC. Translating it yields CASSEGIAGGGEQYF. The chain is built from TRBV3-1 (or the pseudogene TRBV3-2) and TRBJ2-7; 10 nucleotides line up with TRBD2. The CDR3 is 15 amino acids. CDR1 LGHDT and CDR2 YNNKEL come from the germline V gene (reference sequence). After removal of 5 bases from V and 6 bases from J, the junction contained 10 bases not matched to a gene.

This rearrangement joins TRBV9 to TRBJ1-5; TRBD1 aligns across 8 bases. The trim removed 4 bases at V and 5 bases at J, leaving 8 bases unmatched. Germline CDR1 reads SGDLS; CDR2 reads YYNGEE. This CDR3 spans 15 amino acids. The CDR3 DNA sequence: TGTGCCAGCAGCTCCGGACAGGGAAGGGATCAGCCCCAGCATTTT. Amino acid sequence: CASSSGQGRDQPQHF.

The gene calls are TRBV27 and TRBJ1-6; a possible D gene is TRBD1 (5 bases). CDR1 and CDR2 (germline): MNHEY, SMNVEV (reference sequence). This CDR3 region has 11 residues. V lost 6 bases and J lost 8, with 5 bases in between. The DNA of the CDR3 is TGTGCCAGCAGAGGGGATTCACCCCTCCACTTT. Its protein is CASRGDSPLHF.

Concerning this clone: The junction does not match germline at one end; this may be a read error. The J gene is TRBJ2-7, the V gene TRBV6-2 or TRBV6-3; D ambiguous. CDR3 length: 13 amino acids. Germline values: CDR1 MNHEY, CDR2 SVGEGT. CDR3 DNA sequence: TGTGCCAGCCGTTATACGGCCACCTACGAGCAGTACTTC. Protein product: CASRYTATYEQYF.